A single sample gave rise to the 22 T cell receptor beta chains below, sequenced in a study of cytomegalovirus exposure and HLA in healthy donors. Primers for the PCR totalled 60 Vbeta and 13 Jbeta. TCRdb's copy holds only in-frame clones and misses some; the assay was immunoSEQ multiplex PCR. The data hold some 150,000 clones, with 75% to 85% observed a single time. Sample: PBMCs. All receptors come from a man in his thirties or forties in good health and CMV-seronegative.

J is TRBJ1-1 and V is TRBV2; a weak D match, TRBD1 (5 bases). V dropped 6 bases and J dropped 4 bases, with 15 bases sitting between them. The CDR3 has 14 amino acids. Germline V gene lookup returns CDR1 SNHLY and CDR2 FYNNEI. The CDR3 DNA follows: TGTGCCAGCAGAGGCGTCCGGGGGAGCACTGAAGCTTTCTTT. As protein: CASRGVRGSTEAFF.

The chain is built from TRBV28 and TRBJ2-2; TRBD2 might be the D (7 bases). The CDR3 totals 15 residues. Germline loops: CDR1 MDHEN, CDR2 SYDVKM. Trimming shortened V by 3 bases and J by 5 bases, and 13 bases separated the two germline ends. In DNA, the CDR3 is TGTGCCAGCAGTTTGTTTAGGGGGGGGACCGGGGAGCTGTTTTTT. This encodes CASSLFRGGTGELFF.

The rearrangement uses TRBV9 and TRBJ2-5, with D possibly being TRBD1 (5 bases). Trimming removed 0 bases at V and 4 bases at J, with 7 bases between. CDR3 length: 13 residues. CDR1 and CDR2 (germline): SGDLS, YYNGEE. Here the CDR3 reads CASSVEGLETQYF. The CDR3 bases are TGTGCCAGCAGCGTAGAGGGGTTAGAGACCCAGTACTTC.

The chain has TRBV6-5 and TRBJ1-1, with D tentatively TRBD1 (6 bases). This CDR3 has 15 residues. With 0 bases removed from V and 5 bases from J, the gap between germline ends came to 13 bases. Germline V gene sequence: CDR1 MNHEY, CDR2 SVGAGI. CDR3 bases: TGTGCCAGCAGTTACTCGAGGGGGATTCGGACTGAAGCTTTCTTT. It is translated as CASSYSRGIRTEAFF.

This chain connects TRBV7-9 to TRBJ2-2; TRBD2 agrees at 8 bases. Trimming took 2 bases from V and 5 from J; bases not matched to a gene: 7. Germline CDR1 is SEHNR and CDR2 is FQNEAQ (reference sequence). The CDR3 runs to 16 residues. The CDR3 spells CASSLFSGGGTGELFF. Here the CDR3 DNA reads TGTGCCAGCAGCTTATTCAGCGGGGGAGGAACCGGGGAGCTGTTTTTT.

The J gene is TRBJ2-7, the V gene TRBV27; the match to TRBD1 covers 7 bases. Trimming took 2 bases from V and 4 from J; bases not matched to a gene: 5. Germline V gives CDR1 MNHEY, CDR2 SMNVEV (reference sequence). The CDR3 spans 14 residues. The CDR3 spells CASSLTPGGYEQYF. The CDR3 nucleotides are TGTGCCAGCAGTTTAACCCCAGGGGGATACGAGCAGTACTTC.

The J gene is TRBJ1-5, the V gene TRBV28; TRBD1 aligns across 7 bases. Losses at the gene ends were 4 bases for V and 12 bases for J; bases not matched to a gene: 12. The CDR3 extends over 14 amino acids. Germline V gives CDR1 MDHEN, CDR2 SYDVKM. The CDR3 bases are TGTGCCAGCAGTTCCCCGACAGGGAAGTACCTCCAGCATTTT. It yields the protein CASSSPTGKYLQHF.

This chain links TRBV27 with TRBJ2-3, with 7 bases identical to TRBD2. The ends lost 2 bases at V and 2 bases at J; junction bases unmatched: 7. The CDR3 covers 16 residues. Germline V gene lookup returns CDR1 MNHEY and CDR2 SMNVEV (reference sequence). DNA for the CDR3: TGTGCCAGCAGTTTAACGGGGAGGGGCGTCACAGATACGCAGTATTTT. Translated, it gives CASSLTGRGVTDTQYF.

The V call is TRBV18, the J call TRBJ1-2; D is possibly TRBD1 (6 bases). In germline, CDR1 is KGHSH, CDR2 LQKENI. The CDR3 sequence is 18 residues long. V lost 4 bases, J lost 3 bases, and 24 bases lay in between. The CDR3 here is CASSRAATGGSIDYGYTF. In DNA form, the CDR3 reads TGTGCCAGCTCACGTGCCGCGACAGGAGGCTCCATTGACTATGGCTACACCTTC.

The chain is built from TRBV27 and TRBJ1-1, with D uncertain. Trimming took 4 bases from V and 1 from J, leaving 7 bases between them. The CDR3 contains 13 residues. CDR1 and CDR2 from the germline V gene are MNHEY and SMNVEV (reference sequence). CDR3 coding DNA: TGTGCCAGCAGTTGGGCAGGGAACACTGAAGCTTTCTTT. Its translation: CASSWAGNTEAFF.

The genes are TRBV5-4 and TRBJ2-7; D may be TRBD2 (5 bases). The length of the CDR3 is 12 residues. CDR1 is SGHNT, CDR2 YYREEE, per germline (reference sequence). Trimming took off 6 bases at V and 7 bases at J, with 14 bases between the two ends. The CDR3 sequence is CASTLSPGEQYF. The CDR3 nucleotides read TGTGCCAGCACCCTGTCACCGGGGGAGCAGTACTTC.

The V gene is TRBV7-9, the J gene TRBJ1-4; TRBD1 is a possible D gene (5 bases). The CDR3 length is 14 residues. The V end was cut by 3 bases, the J end by 0 bases, with 5 bases between. CDR1 is SEHNR and CDR2 is FQNEAQ in the germline V gene (reference sequence). The CDR3 is CASSFRATNEKLFF. CDR3 nucleotides: TGTGCCAGCAGCTTCAGGGCAACTAATGAAAAACTGTTTTTT.

This rearrangement joins TRBV27 to TRBJ2-3; D call uncertain. The V end was cut by 3 bases, the J end by 7 bases, with 20 bases between. This CDR3 is 16 amino acids long. Germline V gene sequence: CDR1 MNHEY, CDR2 SMNVEV (reference sequence). The CDR3 sequence is CASSFPPGPLLHTQYF. The CDR3 bases are TGTGCCAGCAGTTTTCCCCCTGGCCCCCTCCTTCATACGCAGTATTTT.

The chain couples TRBV28 to TRBJ2-2; D not resolved. This CDR3 spans 14 amino acids. CDR1 is MDHEN and CDR2 is SYDVKM in the germline V gene. With 9 bases removed from V and 5 bases from J, the gap between germline ends came to 16 bases. The CDR3 region is CASLDPTRTGELFF. CDR3 in DNA: TGTGCCAGTTTAGACCCGACGAGGACCGGGGAGCTGTTTTTT.

V is TRBV5-1 and J is TRBJ1-5; possible D gene TRBD1, 6 bases. CDR1 is SGHRS and CDR2 is YFSETQ in the germline V gene. The CDR3 is made up of 15 amino acids. V was clipped by 0 bases and J by 4 bases, with 11 bases between them. The CDR3 sequence is CASSLGTAVNQPQHF. The CDR3 region has the DNA TGCGCCAGCAGCTTGGGGACAGCTGTAAATCAGCCCCAGCATTTT.

The chain combines TRBV28 with TRBJ1-5, with a tentative D call TRBD1 (5 bases). The V end lost 4 bases, the J end lost 5 bases, and 15 bases lay between the germline ends. Germline CDR1 MDHEN, CDR2 SYDVKM. The CDR3 length is 15 residues. CDR3 loop: CASSSPTADYQPQHF. DNA of the CDR3: TGTGCCAGCAGTTCCCCGACAGCCGACTATCAGCCCCAGCATTTT.

V and J are TRBV9 and TRBJ2-5, with a tentative D call TRBD2 (6 bases). CDR3 length equals 15 residues. The germline gives CDR1 SGDLS, CDR2 YYNGEE. The germline V and J ends were trimmed by 4 bases and 5 bases, with 18 bases remaining between them. In DNA form, the CDR3 reads TGTGCCAGCAGCCCGGGACTCCTCGCCGAGGAGACCCAGTACTTC. Translating it yields CASSPGLLAEETQYF.

CDR3 protein: CASSLYIAGTGGETQYF. In DNA form, the CDR3 reads TGTGCCAGCAGCTTATACATAGCTGGGACAGGAGGGGAGACCCAGTACTTC. The chain recombines TRBV7-2 with TRBJ2-5; 8 bases agree with TRBD1. Germline trimming cut 2 bases from V and 5 bases from J; bases unmatched to any gene: 13. The CDR3 extends over 17 amino acids. In germline, CDR1 is SGHTA, CDR2 FQGNSA.

The count of this clone is one. The gene calls are TRBV4-1 and TRBJ1-2, with TRBD1 as a possible D gene (6 bases). With 2 bases removed from V and 5 bases from J, the gap between germline ends came to 18 bases. The CDR3 sequence is 16 residues long. Germline V lookup: CDR1 MGHRA, CDR2 YSYEKL. The DNA of the CDR3 is TGCGCCAGCAGCCAACCCAGGGACACCCTTAGGTATGGCTACACCTTC. Translated: CASSQPRDTLRYGYTF.

V gene TRBV6-5 combines with J gene TRBJ2-7, with 11 bases aligning to TRBD2. The V and J ends lost 5 bases and 5 bases, in that order; junction bases with no gene match: 8. The germline CDR1 and CDR2 sequences are MNHEY and SVGAGI. The CDR3 is made up of 15 amino acids. CDR3 DNA: TGTGCCAGCAGTCCCTTAGCGGGAGGGCCGGACGAGCAGTACTTC. It translates to CASSPLAGGPDEQYF.

This rearrangement joins TRBV6-1 to TRBJ1-2; possibly TRBD1 for D (6 bases). The V and J ends lost 0 bases and 8 bases respectively, with 22 bases between them. CDR1 MNHNS and CDR2 SASEGT come from the germline V gene. This CDR3 is 17 amino acids long. CDR3 sequence reads: CASSEASGGRIAGGYTF. CDR3 DNA: TGTGCCAGCAGTGAAGCGTCCGGGGGGCGCATAGCCGGGGGCTACACCTTC.

To note about this clone: One end of the junction does not line up with germline, which may come from a read error. The chain employs TRBV7-9 and TRBJ1-1; D gene ambiguous. The CDR3 covers 12 residues. Germline V gene sequence: CDR1 SEHNR, CDR2 FQNEAQ (reference sequence). The CDR3 region is CSSSPSGEQAFF. In DNA, the CDR3 is TGTTCCAGCAGTCCTTCGGGAGAACAAGCTTTCTTT.